Sequencing of this T cell receptor (beta chain) was carried out in a study of regulatory T cells in long-lasting Graves disease. Whole-study findings and limits: Favored gene segments in persistent disease were TRBV28, TRBJ1-2 and TRBJ2-5.

V lost 1 base and J 1 base, leaving 4 bases between the germline ends. CDR1 and CDR2 from the germline V gene are LNHNV and YYDKDF (reference sequence). This CDR3 is built from 13 residues. Time point given: newly diagnosed GD, antithyroid drugs for less than 3 months. RNA isolated from PBMCs was used to make the TCR library. From each patient, 8 to 10 milliliters of peripheral blood was drawn and collected into an EDTA anticoagulant tube. This clonotype was recorded at least ten times. Its specificity is unknown. HTBI primers from iRepertoire and Arm-PCR of CDR3 regions yielded the TCR beta libraries. TCRdb used MiXCR to reprocess the multiplex PCR reads, holding one entry per CDR3 protein. Seen here are roughly 560,000 distinct CDR3 sequences, approximately 16% observed once, and the top ten hold roughly 25%. The same data also contributed to another study, on T cells in Graves' hyperthyroidism and ophthalmopathy. That publication notes: From stable hyperthyroidism, ophthalmopathy was set apart by a 13 V-J model.

The input for sequencing was peripheral blood mononuclear cells (PBMCs), taken at new diagnosis, from a patient treated with antithyroid drugs. This clonotype originated in a woman aged 40-60 years with Graves disease. V and J are TRBV15 and TRBJ2-5; no clear D. The CDR3 spells CATSRVSQETQYF. CDR3 bases: TGTGCCACCAGCAGAGTCAGCCAAGAGACCCAGTACTTC. The entire variable domain, with the rest obtained from reference TRBV15 and TRBJ2-5, is as follows: DAMVIQNPRYQVTQFGKPVTLSCSQTLNHNVMYWYQQKSSQAPKLLFHYYDKDFNNEADTPDNFQSRRPNTSFCFLDIRSPGLGDTAMYLCATSRVSQETQYFGPGTRLLVL.